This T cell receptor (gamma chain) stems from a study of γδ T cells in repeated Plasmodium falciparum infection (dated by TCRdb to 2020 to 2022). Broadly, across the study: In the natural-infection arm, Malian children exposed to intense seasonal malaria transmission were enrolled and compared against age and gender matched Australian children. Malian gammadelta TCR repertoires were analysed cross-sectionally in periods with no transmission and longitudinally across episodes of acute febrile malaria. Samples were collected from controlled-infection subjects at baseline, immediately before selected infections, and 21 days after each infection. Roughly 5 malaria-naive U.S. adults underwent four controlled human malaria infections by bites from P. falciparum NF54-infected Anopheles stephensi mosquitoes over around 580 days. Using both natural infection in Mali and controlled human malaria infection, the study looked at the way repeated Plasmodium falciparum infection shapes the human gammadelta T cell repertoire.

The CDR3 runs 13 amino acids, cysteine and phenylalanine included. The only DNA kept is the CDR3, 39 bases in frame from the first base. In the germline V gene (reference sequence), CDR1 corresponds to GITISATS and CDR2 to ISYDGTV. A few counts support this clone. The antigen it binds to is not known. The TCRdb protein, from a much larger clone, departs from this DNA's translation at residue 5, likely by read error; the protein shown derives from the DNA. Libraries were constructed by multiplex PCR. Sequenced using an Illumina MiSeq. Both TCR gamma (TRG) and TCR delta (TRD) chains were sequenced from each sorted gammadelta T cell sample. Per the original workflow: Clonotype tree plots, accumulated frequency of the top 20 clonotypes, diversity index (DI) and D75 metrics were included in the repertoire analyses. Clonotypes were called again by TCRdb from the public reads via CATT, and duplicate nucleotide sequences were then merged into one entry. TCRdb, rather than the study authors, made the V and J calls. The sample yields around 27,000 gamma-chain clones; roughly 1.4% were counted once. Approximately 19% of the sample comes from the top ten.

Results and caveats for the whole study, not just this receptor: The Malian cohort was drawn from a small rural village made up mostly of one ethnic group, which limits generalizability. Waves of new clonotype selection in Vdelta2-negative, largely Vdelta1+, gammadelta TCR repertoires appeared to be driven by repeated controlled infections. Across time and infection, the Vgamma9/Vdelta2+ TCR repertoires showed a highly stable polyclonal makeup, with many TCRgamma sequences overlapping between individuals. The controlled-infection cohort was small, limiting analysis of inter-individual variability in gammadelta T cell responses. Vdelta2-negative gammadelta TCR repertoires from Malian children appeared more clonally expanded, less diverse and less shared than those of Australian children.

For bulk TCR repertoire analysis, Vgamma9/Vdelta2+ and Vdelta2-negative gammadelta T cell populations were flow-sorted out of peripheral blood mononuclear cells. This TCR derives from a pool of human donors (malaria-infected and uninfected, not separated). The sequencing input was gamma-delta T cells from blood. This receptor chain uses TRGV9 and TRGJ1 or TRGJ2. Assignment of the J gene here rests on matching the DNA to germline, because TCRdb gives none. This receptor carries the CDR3 CALWVVRGYKKLF. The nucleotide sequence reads TGTGCCTTGTGGGTGGTGCGAGGGTATAAGAAACTCTTT.